This T cell receptor (beta chain) appears in the sequencing data of a study of T cells after posttransplantation cyclophosphamide. This clone was detected once. Its specificity is not known. Data came from immunoSEQ multiplex PCR; TCRdb stores just in-frame clones and leaves some out. The data hold 15,000 to 20,000 clones, with less than 85% observed a single time. Study-level results: Recipient CMV seropositivity and CMV reactivation strongly tracked TRB clonality. TRB overlap between skin or GI tissue T cells and blood was limited. Donor CD8+ memory clones often dominated recipient blood repertoires at later times.

Sampled 1 year posttransplant, controls received myeloablative marrow transplants, methotrexate and a calcineurin inhibitor. This CDR3 has 15 residues. Germline V CDR1 and CDR2: PRHDT, FYEKMQ (reference sequence). The receptor's source is a female patient aged 18-30 years who received an allogeneic stem cell transplant from an unrelated donor, was CMV-positive, and had acute and chronic GVHD. Some T cells may be graft donor cells. This specimen consisted of PBMCs, obtained after allogeneic stem cell transplant with calcineurin inhibitor and methotrexate. The gene calls are TRBV13 and TRBJ2-5, with 11 bases identical to TRBD2. With the DNA end fitting TRBJ2-7 better, the J assignment may be wrong. Here the CDR3 DNA reads TGTGCCAGCAGCCCAAGACTAGCGGGATTCTACGAGCAGTACTTC. Amino acids: CASSPRLAGFYEQYF.